The entry below describes one T cell receptor (beta chain). Antigen: not known. These data are taken from a study of CXCR3-negative and CXCR3-positive naive CD8 T cells. Study-level results: Naive subsets were similarly diverse, while memory CD8+ repertoires were much less diverse. The TRB CDR3s that CXCR3-positive naive cells carried were more hydrophobic than those of CXCR3-negative naive cells. CXCR3 levels fell partly with cryopreservation; most assays relied on fresh PBMCs. TRBV-TRBJ usage was alike in naive CXCR3-negative and CXCR3-positive cells but differed in memory cells.

CD45RO-CCR7+CD27+CD95- was the phenotype of naive CD8+ T cells. The CDR3 runs to 15 residues. All TRB cDNA libraries came from 5' RACE performed with UMI labels. TCRdb reprocessed the 5' RACE reads, with one entry per CDR3 protein and no DNA. Its listing shows over 150,000 distinct CDR3 sequences. The gene calls are TRBV7-5 and TRBJ1-5. TRBV7-5 is noted as a pseudogene. The sequence was collected from a human donor in good health. Some clones in this sample may be carry-over from other donors' samples. The source material was naive CXCR3+ CD8+ T cells from blood. The subset was: CD45RO-CCR7+CD27+CD95- naive CD8+ T cells expressing CXCR3 (TNR3+). The CDR3 loop is CISVSEAFQDQPQHF.